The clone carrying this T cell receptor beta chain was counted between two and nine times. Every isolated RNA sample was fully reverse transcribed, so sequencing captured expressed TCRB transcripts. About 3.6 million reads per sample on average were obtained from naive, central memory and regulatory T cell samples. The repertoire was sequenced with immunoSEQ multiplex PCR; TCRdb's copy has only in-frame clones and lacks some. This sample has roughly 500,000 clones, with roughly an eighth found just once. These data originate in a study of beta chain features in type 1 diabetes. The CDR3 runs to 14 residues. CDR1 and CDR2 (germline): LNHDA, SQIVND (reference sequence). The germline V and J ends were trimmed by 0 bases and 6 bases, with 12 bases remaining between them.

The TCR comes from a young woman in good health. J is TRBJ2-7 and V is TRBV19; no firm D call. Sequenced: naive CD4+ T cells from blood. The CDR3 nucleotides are TGTGCCAGTAGTATAGAGGGCGGCCCGAGCGAGCAGTACTTC. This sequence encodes CASSIEGGPSEQYF.